This TCR beta chain was sequenced for a study of identical twins. A universal primer site was incorporated via template switching, and the cDNA contained unique molecular identifiers. TCRdb analysed the 5' RACE reads with MiXCR anew, one entry per CDR3 protein. The repertoire consists of 690,000 or so distinct CDR3 sequences, with 5.5% to 7.5% occurring once and the leading ten covering 1.5% to 2%. Only a few counts were recorded for this clonotype. As yet, its antigen is unknown. Healthy Caucasian donors formed the entire cohort. The CDR3 totals 16 residues. The junction had 5 bases not matched to a gene; V was cut back by 1 base and J by 2 bases. From germline, CDR1 is SGHVS and CDR2 FNYEAQ. General study results and limits: Surplus twin overlap in beta out-of-frame sequences was less pronounced.

What was sequenced was naive T cells sorted from blood. The chain employs TRBV7-6 and TRBJ1-3; 7 bases fit TRBD1. This TCR was recovered from a man younger than 30 in good health. CDR3 residues: CASSLGLGTAGNTIYF. In nucleotides, the CDR3 is TGTGCCAGCAGCTTAGGGCTGGGGACAGCTGGAAACACCATATATTTT.